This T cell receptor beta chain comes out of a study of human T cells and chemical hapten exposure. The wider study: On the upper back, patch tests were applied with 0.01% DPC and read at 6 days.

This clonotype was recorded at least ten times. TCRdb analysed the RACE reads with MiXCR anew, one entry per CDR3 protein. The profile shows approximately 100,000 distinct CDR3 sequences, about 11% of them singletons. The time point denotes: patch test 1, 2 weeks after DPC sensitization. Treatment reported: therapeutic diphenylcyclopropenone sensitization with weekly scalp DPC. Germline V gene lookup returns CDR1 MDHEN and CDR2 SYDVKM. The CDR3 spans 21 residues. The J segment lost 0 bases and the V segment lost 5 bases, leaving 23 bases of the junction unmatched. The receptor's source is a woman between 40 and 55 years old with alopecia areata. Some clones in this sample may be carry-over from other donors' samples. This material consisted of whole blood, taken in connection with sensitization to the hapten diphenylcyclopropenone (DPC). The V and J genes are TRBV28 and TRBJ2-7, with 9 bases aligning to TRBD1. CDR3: CASSPVAGGTGSLIPSYEQYF. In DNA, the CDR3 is TGTGCCAGCAGTCCCGTGGCAGGGGGGACAGGGTCCCTTATACCCTCCTACGAGCAGTACTTC.